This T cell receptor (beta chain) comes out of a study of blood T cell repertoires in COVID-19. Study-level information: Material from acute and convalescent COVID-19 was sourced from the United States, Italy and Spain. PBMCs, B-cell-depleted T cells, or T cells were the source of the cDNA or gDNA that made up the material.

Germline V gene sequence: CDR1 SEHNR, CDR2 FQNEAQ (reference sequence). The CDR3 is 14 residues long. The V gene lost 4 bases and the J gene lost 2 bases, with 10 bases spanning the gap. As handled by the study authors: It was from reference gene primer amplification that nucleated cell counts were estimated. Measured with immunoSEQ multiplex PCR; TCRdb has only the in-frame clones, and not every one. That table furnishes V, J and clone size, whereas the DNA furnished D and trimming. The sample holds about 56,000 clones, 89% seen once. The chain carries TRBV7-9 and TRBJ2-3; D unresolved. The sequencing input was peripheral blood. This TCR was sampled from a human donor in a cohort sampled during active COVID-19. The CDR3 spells CASSSPIPTDTQYF. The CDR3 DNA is TGTGCCAGCAGCTCACCTATTCCCACAGATACGCAGTATTTT.